This T cell receptor beta chain was observed in a study of T cells in localized non-small cell lung cancer. Clones were sequenced by immunoSEQ multiplex PCR, and TCRdb holds only the in-frame ones, with some missing. The sample has approximately 67,000 clones; almost 85% are singletons. This clonotype was sampled from a female donor of 60 years or more with stage I lung adenocarcinoma. The sequencing used peripheral blood, collected before any cancer treatment.

The CDR3 DNA reads TGTGCCAGCAGCTCGACGTACGGCTCTGGAAACACCATATATTTT. The encoded protein is CASSSTYGSGNTIYF. The chain uses TRBV7-2 and TRBJ1-3; D not certain. There are 15 residues in the CDR3. Trimming shortened V by 4 bases and J by 0 bases, and 10 bases separated the two germline ends. Germline-derived CDR1 and CDR2 are SGHTA and FQGNSA. The full variable domain, completed using reference TRBV7-2 and TRBJ1-3, is GAGVSQSPSNKVTEKGKDVELRCDPISGHTALYWYRQSLGQGLEFLIYFQGNSAPDKSGLPSDRFSAERTGGSVSTLTIQRTQQEDSAVYLCASSSTYGSGNTIYFGEGSWLTVV.